What follows describes a single T cell receptor (beta chain). Its antigen is unidentified. This sample stems from a study of graft-versus-host responses after intestinal transplantation. Across the study: Those transplanted obtained multivisceral, liver-intestinal, or isolated intestinal grafts. Findings and caveats of the study: Marrow from the recipient contained GvH clones, some of which had appeared first in ileum or blood.

The germline gives CDR1 SNHLY, CDR2 FYNNEI. This CDR3 contains 13 residues. The V and J ends lost 6 bases and 5 bases, in that order; junction bases with no gene match: 2. Profiling relied on immunoSEQ multiplex PCR, and the TCRdb table lists in-frame clones only, not all of them. Among 60,000 to 90,000 clones listed, around 90% were seen once. The chain uses TRBV2 and TRBJ1-4; 8 bases map to TRBD1. This TCR derives from a human donor who received an intestinal transplant. Sequenced here: unstimulated CD8+ T cells sorted from spleen or lymph node cells, sampled before intestinal transplant. DNA for the CDR3: TGTGCCAGCAGACAGGGGGTCAATGAAAAACTGTTTTTT. This gives the protein CASRQGVNEKLFF.